This entry describes one T cell receptor (beta chain). The sample is drawn from a study of blood T cell repertoires in COVID-19. About the research overall: The United States, Italy and Spain provided the acute and convalescent COVID-19 samples. The cDNA or gDNA used as material had been derived from T cells, B-cell-depleted T cells, or PBMCs.

With 3 bases removed from V and 7 bases from J, the gap between germline ends came to 16 bases. In germline, CDR1 is LGHNA, CDR2 YNFKEQ. The CDR3 runs to 15 residues. Original analysis: For nucleated cells, counts were estimated from reference gene primer amplification. Clones were sequenced by immunoSEQ multiplex PCR, and TCRdb holds only the in-frame ones, with some missing. V and J calls and clone size come straight from that table; D and trimming were deduced from the DNA. This sample yields just over 40,000 clones, of which roughly 83% are seen a single time; about 2.5% belongs to the top ten. V and J are TRBV4-2 and TRBJ2-1; maybe TRBD1 (6 bases). The sequence derives from a woman aged 60 to 75 with acute or convalescent COVID-19. Sequencing input: peripheral blood. This CDR3 is CASSHPSEGVNEQFF. The CDR3 DNA follows: TGTGCCAGCAGCCACCCCTCCGAGGGGGTGAATGAGCAGTTCTTC.